This entry lists 30 T cell receptor beta chains sequenced from one sample in a study of T cells in Graves' hyperthyroidism and ophthalmopathy. The TCR beta CDR3 regions underwent amplification using RNA transcripts as the source. Initially, a first-round RT-PCR of the TCR CDR3 employed the HTBI primer set. From the multiplex PCR reads, TCRdb called clonotypes with MiXCR, one entry per CDR3 protein. The sample includes about 350,000 distinct CDR3 sequences, approximately 17% of them seen just once. Sequenced sample: blood. The receptor set was obtained from a woman aged 25-40 years with Graves' hyperthyroidism that later progressed to Graves' ophthalmopathy.

This clonotype was seen repeatedly, ten times or more. The chain couples TRBV10-3 to TRBJ1-3; D is uncertain. Germline lookup yields CDR1 ENHRY and CDR2 SYGVKD. Between the trimmed V and J ends, which lost 6 bases and 0 bases, there was a span of 6 bases. The CDR3 is made up of 13 amino acids. This chain's CDR3 is CAIRSASGNTIYF. Here the CDR3 DNA reads TGTGCCATCAGGTCCGCCTCTGGAAACACCATATATTTT.

The table lists this clonotype with many counts. V and J are TRBV2 and TRBJ2-3; 12 positions agree with TRBD2. This CDR3 is built from 16 residues. Germline CDR1 is SNHLY and CDR2 is FYNNEI. J was trimmed by 5 bases and V by 2 bases; bases with no gene match: 5. The CDR3 spells CASSEPSGGVLDTQYF. The CDR3 DNA sequence: TGTGCCAGCAGTGAACCTAGCGGGGGGGTTTTAGATACGCAGTATTTT.

The chain links TRBV3-1 to TRBJ2-1; D is uncertain. The CDR3 contains 14 residues. Germline values: CDR1 LGHDT, CDR2 YNNKEL (reference sequence). V dropped 0 bases and J dropped 3 bases, with 6 bases sitting between them. The CDR3 spells CASSQDYNYNEQFF. The CDR3 DNA is TGTGCCAGCAGCCAAGACTACAACTACAATGAGCAGTTCTTC.

The chain links TRBV19 to TRBJ2-6; 10 nucleotides agree with TRBD1. Per the germline V gene, CDR1 is LNHDA and CDR2 is SQIVND (reference sequence). Trimming cost V 4 bases and J 4 bases; bases outside gene matches: 7. The CDR3 length is 17 residues. This CDR3 reads CASSTWTGGLGANVLTF. CDR3 bases: TGTGCCAGTAGTACATGGACAGGGGGGCTGGGGGCCAACGTCCTGACTTTC.

The rearrangement uses TRBV10-3 and TRBJ2-5; D may be TRBD1 (5 bases). Germline V gene data show CDR1 as ENHRY and CDR2 as SYGVKD. The length of the CDR3 is 15 residues. The ends were cut back, 5 bases at V and 1 base at J, with 14 bases in the middle. In DNA, the CDR3 is TGTGCCATCAGTCGTACCCCCGACAGCCAAGAGACCCAGTACTTC. As protein: CAISRTPDSQETQYF.

The rearrangement joins TRBV5-1 to TRBJ2-7, with 8 bases that match TRBD2. The CDR3 runs to 16 residues. V dropped 0 bases and J dropped 2; count of bases not matched to a gene: 7. The germline CDR1 and CDR2 sequences are SGHRS and YFSETQ. In DNA form, the CDR3 reads TGCGCCAGCAGCTTGGAGGGACTAGGGACAACCTACGAGCAGTACTTC. Its protein product is CASSLEGLGTTYEQYF.

This clonotype was seen repeatedly, ten times or more. The chain recombines TRBV5-1 with TRBJ1-1; D remains ambiguous. Germline V gene sequence: CDR1 SGHRS, CDR2 YFSETQ. The V and J ends lost 4 bases and 1 base respectively, with 11 bases between them. The CDR3 length is 14 residues. The CDR3 DNA reads TGCGCCAGCAGCCTAAGCGACACGAACACTGAAGCTTTCTTT. Residues: CASSLSDTNTEAFF.

This clonotype was counted at least ten times. The rearrangement links TRBV14 to TRBJ2-1, with D perhaps TRBD1 (5 bases). Germline CDR1 and CDR2: SGHDN and FVKESK. The CDR3 is 13 residues long. The V and J ends lost 1 base and 9 bases respectively, with 10 bases between them. The CDR3 DNA reads as TGTGCCAGCAGCCAAGGGACAAGAAGTGAGCAGTTCTTC. Protein: CASSQGTRSEQFF.

The chain couples TRBV19 to TRBJ1-2, with D unclear. Germline assignment: CDR1 LNHDA and CDR2 SQIVND (reference sequence). V was trimmed by 6 bases and J by 1 base, leaving 6 bases between them. The CDR3 is 12 residues long. In DNA, the CDR3 is TGTGCCAGTAGGGCGGTTAACTATGGCTACACCTTC. This encodes CASRAVNYGYTF.

About this clonotype: This may stem from a read error, because a much larger clone lies one nucleotide away. As the CDR3 is not closed by the conserved phenylalanine or tryptophan, this likely results from a read error. V and J are TRBV27 and TRBJ2-7, with unresolved D. The CDR3 consists of 14 residues. Germline assignment: CDR1 MNHEY and CDR2 SMNVEV (reference sequence). Between the trimmed V and J ends, which lost 2 bases and 7 bases, there was a span of 15 bases. Here the CDR3 reads CASSLNGWGQEQYL. The DNA for the CDR3 is TGTGCCAGCAGTTTAAACGGGTGGGGTCAAGAGCAGTACCTC.

The V and J genes are TRBV20-1 and TRBJ1-3; D unclear. Trimming removed 1 base at V and 2 bases at J, with 12 bases between. The CDR3 sequence is 15 residues long. From germline, CDR1 is DFQATT and CDR2 SNEGSKA (reference sequence). The CDR3 is CSARAYGDAGNTIYF. In DNA, the CDR3 is TGCAGTGCTAGAGCATATGGGGATGCTGGAAACACCATATATTTT.

The J gene is TRBJ1-1, the V gene TRBV5-1, with a tentative D call TRBD1 (6 bases). The germline gives CDR1 SGHRS, CDR2 YFSETQ. This CDR3 has 13 residues. V was clipped by 4 bases and J by 5 bases, with 12 bases between them. This CDR3 is CASSVTGRTEAFF. CDR3 in DNA: TGCGCCAGCAGCGTTACAGGGAGAACTGAAGCTTTCTTT.

This clonotype was recorded many times. The rearrangement uses TRBV5-1 and TRBJ2-3; 8 nucleotides line up with TRBD2. Germline V gene lookup returns CDR1 SGHRS and CDR2 YFSETQ. V gave up 4 bases and J gave up 4 bases; unmatched junction bases: 14. The CDR3 has 17 residues. CDR3 sequence reads: CASSLAPGLEGADTQYF. DNA of the CDR3: TGCGCCAGCAGCCTGGCTCCGGGACTAGAGGGTGCAGATACGCAGTATTTT.

The CDR3 protein is CASSFRRAQLTDTQYF. In DNA, the CDR3 is TGTGCCAGCAGCTTCAGGCGGGCCCAACTCACAGATACGCAGTATTTT. V usage is TRBV7-9 and J usage is TRBJ2-3; the D gene is possibly TRBD2 (5 bases). The germline V gene has CDR1 SEHNR and CDR2 FQNEAQ (reference sequence). V was shortened by 3 bases and J by 2 bases, with 15 bases between the two germline ends. The length of the CDR3 is 16 residues.

The V and J genes are TRBV19 and TRBJ1-5, with D unresolved. Germline CDR1 and CDR2: LNHDA and SQIVND (reference sequence). CDR3 length: 15 amino acids. The V end lost 9 bases, the J end lost 5 bases, and 20 bases lay between the germline ends. CDR3 nucleotide sequence: TGTGCCAGCCTTGGGCAGTCTGGGAGGGATCAGCCCCAGCATTTT. Protein product: CASLGQSGRDQPQHF.

This clonotype was found many times. The CDR3 region is CASRPSDRGLDSGNTIYF. CDR3 bases: TGTGCCAGCAGACCCTCGGACAGGGGCCTCGACTCTGGAAACACCATATATTTT. J is TRBJ1-3 and V is TRBV11-2; 9 bases are shared with TRBD1. J was trimmed by 0 bases and V by 6 bases; bases with no gene match: 12. This CDR3 has 18 residues. Germline V gene lookup returns CDR1 SGHAT and CDR2 FQNNGV. The whole variable domain, remainder taken from reference TRBV11-2 and TRBJ1-3, is EAGVAQSPRYKIIEKRQSVAFWCNPISGHATLYWYQQILGQGPKLLIQFQNNGVVDDSQLPKDRFSAERLKGVDSTLKIQPAKLEDSAVYLCASRPSDRGLDSGNTIYFGEGSWLTVV.

V usage is TRBV5-1 and J usage is TRBJ1-2; 10 positions match TRBD1. The CDR3 totals 16 residues. Germline V gene sequence: CDR1 SGHRS, CDR2 YFSETQ. The V and J ends lost 6 bases and 6 bases, in that order; junction bases with no gene match: 14. The CDR3 protein is CASNLLPGQGWHGYTF. CDR3 sequence (DNA): TGCGCCAGCAACTTACTCCCGGGACAGGGGTGGCATGGCTACACCTTC.

There are many counts of this clonotype. The chain carries TRBV27 and TRBJ2-7, with D uncertain. This CDR3 is built from 14 residues. Germline CDR1 MNHEY, CDR2 SMNVEV (reference sequence). Trimming took off 3 bases at V and 2 bases at J, with 11 bases between the two ends. In DNA, the CDR3 is TGTGCCAGCAGTTTGCTAGGAACCCCCTACGAGCAGTACTTC. It codes for CASSLLGTPYEQYF.

The sample holds a few counts of this clonotype. One end of the junction fails to match germline, which may point to a read error. V is TRBV27 and J is TRBJ2-1; D uncertain. Germline CDR1 reads MNHEY; CDR2 reads SMNVEV (reference sequence). The CDR3 covers 13 residues. The DNA of the CDR3 is TGTACCAGCAGTCCCTTGTCCCACGATGAGCAGTTCTTC. Amino acids: CTSSPLSHDEQFF.

In this sample, this clonotype turned up many times. The V gene is TRBV2, the J gene TRBJ2-5; D may be TRBD1 or TRBD2 (7 bases each). Trimming left V 5 bases short and J 1 base short, with 17 bases between. Germline V gene data show CDR1 as SNHLY and CDR2 as FYNNEI. The CDR3 runs 16 residues. The CDR3 spells CASSLQGRGGQETQYF. CDR3 sequence (DNA): TGTGCCAGCAGTTTACAGGGGAGGGGAGGCCAAGAGACCCAGTACTTC.

This clonotype has a count of ten or more. The rearrangement uses TRBV2 and TRBJ2-2; no clear D. Trimming pared 7 bases from V and 1 base from J, leaving 7 bases between. The CDR3 loop spans 13 amino acids. Looked up from germline, CDR1 is SNHLY and CDR2 is FYNNEI. The CDR3 DNA reads as TGTGCCAGCACCCTCCTGAACACCGGGGAGCTGTTTTTT. Translation: CASTLLNTGELFF.

The V and J genes are TRBV10-3 and TRBJ2-7; perhaps TRBD1 as D (6 bases). The germline V and J ends were trimmed by 3 bases and 0 bases, with 12 bases remaining between them. This CDR3 region has 15 residues. Germline V gene data show CDR1 as ENHRY and CDR2 as SYGVKD. CDR3 amino acids: CAISDATGNSYEQYV. For the CDR3, the DNA is TGTGCCATCAGTGACGCGACAGGAAACTCCTACGAGCAGTACGTC.

This clonotype showed up many times. This chain links TRBV11-2 with TRBJ1-1, with TRBD1 as a possible D gene (5 bases). Trimming removed 6 bases from V and 4 bases from J, with 12 bases in between. The germline CDR1 and CDR2 sequences are SGHAT and FQNNGV. The CDR3 loop spans 13 amino acids. DNA for the CDR3: TGTGCCAGCAGTTCGGGGGTCCCCACTGAAGCTTTCTTT. Its translation: CASSSGVPTEAFF.

In this sample, this clonotype turned up many times. CDR3 residues: CASSFGAFGNEQYF. In DNA form, the CDR3 reads TGTGCCAGCAGTTTTGGGGCCTTTGGGAACGAGCAGTACTTC. The J gene is TRBJ2-7, the V gene TRBV27; possible D gene TRBD1, 5 bases. Germline CDR1 is MNHEY and CDR2 is SMNVEV (reference sequence). CDR3 length: 14 residues. The V and J ends lost 3 bases and 5 bases respectively, with 14 bases between them.

This clonotype has ten or more counts. The chain couples TRBV27 to TRBJ1-1; D unresolved. Germline V gene lookup returns CDR1 MNHEY and CDR2 SMNVEV (reference sequence). The CDR3 totals 13 residues. V was cut by 6 bases and J by 1 base, with 9 bases left in between. The CDR3 DNA reads TGTGCCAGCAGCCAAGTCAGGAACACTGAAGCTTTCTTT. Its protein is CASSQVRNTEAFF.

This clonotype occurred many times. The genes are TRBV13 and TRBJ1-2; 8 nucleotides agree with TRBD1. Trimming removed 4 bases from V and 8 bases from J; junction bases left unmatched: 12. The CDR3 has 15 residues. Germline V gives CDR1 PRHDT, CDR2 FYEKMQ (reference sequence). As DNA, the CDR3 is TGTGCCAGCAGCTCCCTGGACAGGGAGGCGGAAGGCTACACCTTC. Translated: CASSSLDREAEGYTF.

This clonotype has ten or more counts. The chain joins TRBV28 to TRBJ2-1; 11 bases are a match to TRBD2. The CDR3 runs to 14 residues. The V and J ends lost 6 bases and 9 bases, in that order; junction bases with no gene match: 7. Germline CDR1 and CDR2: MDHEN and SYDVKM. The CDR3: CASSGTSGSSEQFF. CDR3 nucleotide sequence: TGTGCCAGCAGCGGTACTAGCGGGAGTTCTGAGCAGTTCTTC.

This clonotype was picked up many times. V is TRBV12-3 or TRBV12-4 and J is TRBJ2-5; D is perhaps TRBD2 (5 bases). The V and J ends lost 3 bases and 2 bases respectively, with 13 bases between them. CDR3 size: 15 residues. The CDR3 region has the DNA TGTGCCAGCAGTTTGGCCCGACTACCACAAGAGACCCAGTACTTC. Translated, it gives CASSLARLPQETQYF.

This clonotype was seen repeatedly, ten times or more. This rearrangement joins TRBV7-2 to TRBJ1-2; D gene ambiguous. The CDR3 runs to 15 residues. Germline V lookup: CDR1 SGHTA, CDR2 FQGNSA. V dropped 4 bases and J dropped 4 bases, with 16 bases sitting between them. CDR3 DNA sequence: TGTGCCAGCAGCTCCCCCCTCCCAGGCTTCTATGGCTACACCTTC. This encodes CASSSPLPGFYGYTF.

The chain joins TRBV20-1 to TRBJ2-7; weak D call: TRBD1 (6 bases). V was clipped by 2 bases and J by 6 bases, with 23 bases between them. Per the germline V gene, CDR1 is DFQATT and CDR2 is SNEGSKA (reference sequence). CDR3 size: 16 residues. CDR3 residues: CSARILAHRETGEQYF. The CDR3 DNA reads TGCAGTGCTAGAATCCTAGCCCACAGGGAAACTGGCGAGCAGTACTTC.